This T cell receptor (beta chain) was identified during a study of cytomegalovirus exposure and HLA in healthy donors. On the study more broadly: Around 80 million unique TCRs from HLA-typed donors were held in an early data release. Among the 400 or so donors who were genotyped, about 80% fell in the genetic ancestry cluster that is associated with self-reported Caucasian donors. Study observations and caveats: When analyzed later, a missense DCLRE1C variant was found to be linked to TCR beta V- and J-gene trimming. TCR beta sequences reportedly predicted most subjects' HLA-A and HLA-B alleles accurately.

Worth noting for this clone: Its antigen is unidentified.

Germline CDR1 reads MNHEY; CDR2 reads SMNVEV (reference sequence). V was pared by 2 bases and J by 9 bases, with 11 bases between. This CDR3 is 13 amino acids long. Use of 60 Vbeta and 13 Jbeta primers characterized the PCR. Libraries were prepared by immunoSEQ multiplex PCR; TCRdb keeps only in-frame clonotypes and omits some of them. In the table there are some 150,000 clones, less than 80% of which are singletons. This receptor was taken from a man in his forties in good health and CMV-seronegative. The V call is TRBV27, the J call TRBJ2-1; D possibly corresponds to TRBD2 (5 bases). The source material was PBMCs. The DNA for the CDR3 is TGTGCCAGCAGTTTAACGATCGCGGGTGAGCAGTTCTTC. Protein sequence: CASSLTIAGEQFF.